This T cell receptor (beta chain) emerged from a study of blood T cell repertoires in COVID-19. Overall study context: Acute-phase and convalescent COVID-19 samples originated in the United States, Italy and Spain. PBMCs, B-cell-depleted T cells, or T cells provided the cDNA or gDNA that made up the material.

V dropped 3 bases and J dropped 6 bases, with 15 bases sitting between them. This CDR3 contains 14 residues. Looked up from germline, CDR1 is SGHRS and CDR2 is YFSETQ. Cohort 3 donors were reported recovered after two negative PCRs, clearance, or symptom resolution. The authors' processing: Amplified reference gene primers provided the basis for estimating nucleated cell counts. Assay: immunoSEQ multiplex PCR; the TCRdb copy retains only in-frame clones and omits some. V, J and clone size derive from that table, while D and trimming were established from the DNA sequence. The repertoire holds almost 250,000 clones, approximately 90% seen once, with around 4% in the top ten.

This clonotype was obtained from a woman in her twenties or thirties who had recovered from COVID-19. V usage is TRBV5-1 and J usage is TRBJ1-2; perhaps TRBD1 as D (6 bases). Sequenced sample: PBMCs or T cells enriched from blood (not recorded which). The CDR3 sequence is CASSSMSGQNGYTF. The CDR3, as DNA: TGCGCCAGCAGCTCCATGTCCGGACAGAATGGCTACACCTTC.